These 2 T cell receptor beta chains were sequenced from one sample in a study of identical twins. MiXCR, applied by TCRdb to the 5' RACE reads, yields one record per CDR3 protein. The repertoire holds hundreds of thousands of distinct CDR3 sequences, 8% to 9% seen once, with 0.85% to 1% in the top ten. This sample was also put to use in a study of yellow fever vaccine responses in identical twins.

Sequencing was done on a sample of PBMCs. The receptors were sampled from a woman aged 18-29 years in good health.

This clonotype was picked up many times. Here the CDR3 DNA reads TGTGCCAGCAGTTTAGGGAGGAGGACGGGCCCTAATGAAAAACTGTTTTTT. Protein: CASSLGRRTGPNEKLFF. J is TRBJ1-4 and V is TRBV27; no definite D call. The length of the CDR3 is 17 residues. The V gene lost 2 bases and the J gene lost 3 bases, with 16 bases spanning the gap. Germline CDR1 reads MNHEY; CDR2 reads SMNVEV (reference sequence). The full variable domain, in which reference TRBV27 and TRBJ1-4 provide the parts outside the CDR3, is EAQVTQNPRYLITVTGKKLTVTCSQNMNHEYMSWYRQDPGLGLRQIYYSMNVEVTDKGDVPEGYKVSRKEKRNFPLILESPSPNQTSLYFCASSLGRRTGPNEKLFFGSGTQLSVL.

This clonotype was recorded many times. J is TRBJ2-7 and V is TRBV29-1, with 10 bases aligning to TRBD2. The V segment lost 4 bases and the J segment 7 bases; nucleotides outside the gene matches: 7. The CDR3 covers 13 residues. CDR1 SQVTM and CDR2 ANQGSEA come from the germline V gene. CDR3 nucleotide sequence: TGCAGCGTTGCTCTAGCGGGAGAGGGTGAGCAGTACTTC. It specifies CSVALAGEGEQYF.